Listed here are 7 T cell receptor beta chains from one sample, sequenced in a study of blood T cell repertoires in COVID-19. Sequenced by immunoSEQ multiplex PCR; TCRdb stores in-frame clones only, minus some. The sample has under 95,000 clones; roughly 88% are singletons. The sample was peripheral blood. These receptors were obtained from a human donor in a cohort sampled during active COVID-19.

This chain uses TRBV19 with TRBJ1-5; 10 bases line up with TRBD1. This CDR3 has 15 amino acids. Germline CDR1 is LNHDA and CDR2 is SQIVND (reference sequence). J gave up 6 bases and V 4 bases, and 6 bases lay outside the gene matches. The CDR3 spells CASSSGTGEVQPQHF. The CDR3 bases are TGTGCCAGTAGTAGCGGGACAGGGGAAGTTCAGCCCCAGCATTTT.

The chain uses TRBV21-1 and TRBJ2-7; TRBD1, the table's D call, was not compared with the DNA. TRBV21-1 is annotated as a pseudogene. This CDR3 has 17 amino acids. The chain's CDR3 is CASSDESGTGASYEQYF. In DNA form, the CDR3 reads TGTGCCAGCAGCGACGAATCCGGGACAGGGGCATCCTACGAGCAGTACTTC.

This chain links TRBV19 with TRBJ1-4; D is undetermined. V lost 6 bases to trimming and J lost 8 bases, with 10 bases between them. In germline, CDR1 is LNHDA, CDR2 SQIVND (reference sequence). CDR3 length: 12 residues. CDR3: CASSAIGEKLFF. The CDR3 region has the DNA TGTGCCAGTAGCGCGATCGGGGAAAAACTGTTTTTT.

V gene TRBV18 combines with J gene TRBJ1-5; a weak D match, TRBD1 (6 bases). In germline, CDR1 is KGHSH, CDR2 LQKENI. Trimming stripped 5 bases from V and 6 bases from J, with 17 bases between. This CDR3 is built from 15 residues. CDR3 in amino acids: CASSGTVQGSQPQHF. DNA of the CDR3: TGTGCCAGCTCAGGCACGGTACAGGGAAGTCAGCCCCAGCATTTT.

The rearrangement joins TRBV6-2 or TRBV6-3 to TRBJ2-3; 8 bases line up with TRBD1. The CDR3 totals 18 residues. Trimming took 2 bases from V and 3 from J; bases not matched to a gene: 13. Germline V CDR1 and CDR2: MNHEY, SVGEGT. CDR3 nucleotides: TGTGCCAGCAGTTACACACCTTTGGACAGGGTGTCTACAGATACGCAGTATTTT. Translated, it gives CASSYTPLDRVSTDTQYF.

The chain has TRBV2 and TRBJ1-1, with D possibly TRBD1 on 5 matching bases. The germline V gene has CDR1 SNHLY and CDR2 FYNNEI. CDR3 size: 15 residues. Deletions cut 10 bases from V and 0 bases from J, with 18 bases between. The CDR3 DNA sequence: TGTGCCACCGCTGGGGCCACCGGTTTGAACACTGAAGCTTTCTTT. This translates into CATAGATGLNTEAFF.

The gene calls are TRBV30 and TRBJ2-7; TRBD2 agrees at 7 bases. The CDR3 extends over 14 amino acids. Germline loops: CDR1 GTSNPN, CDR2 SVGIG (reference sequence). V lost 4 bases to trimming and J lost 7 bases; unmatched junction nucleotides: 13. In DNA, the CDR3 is TGTGCCTGGACAGTTAACGGGGGGTTTGGTGAGCAGTACTTC. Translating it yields CAWTVNGGFGEQYF.